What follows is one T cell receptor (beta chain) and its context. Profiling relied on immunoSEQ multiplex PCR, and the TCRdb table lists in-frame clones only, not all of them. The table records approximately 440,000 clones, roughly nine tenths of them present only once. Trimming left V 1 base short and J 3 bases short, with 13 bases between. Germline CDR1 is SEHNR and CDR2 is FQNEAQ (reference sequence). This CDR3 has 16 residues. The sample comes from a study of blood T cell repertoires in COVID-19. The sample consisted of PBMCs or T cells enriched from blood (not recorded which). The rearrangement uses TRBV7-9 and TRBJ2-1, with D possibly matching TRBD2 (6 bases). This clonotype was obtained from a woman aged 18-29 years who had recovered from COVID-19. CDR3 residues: CASSLVREDHYNEQFF. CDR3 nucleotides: TGTGCCAGCAGCTTAGTCAGGGAGGATCACTACAATGAGCAGTTCTTC.